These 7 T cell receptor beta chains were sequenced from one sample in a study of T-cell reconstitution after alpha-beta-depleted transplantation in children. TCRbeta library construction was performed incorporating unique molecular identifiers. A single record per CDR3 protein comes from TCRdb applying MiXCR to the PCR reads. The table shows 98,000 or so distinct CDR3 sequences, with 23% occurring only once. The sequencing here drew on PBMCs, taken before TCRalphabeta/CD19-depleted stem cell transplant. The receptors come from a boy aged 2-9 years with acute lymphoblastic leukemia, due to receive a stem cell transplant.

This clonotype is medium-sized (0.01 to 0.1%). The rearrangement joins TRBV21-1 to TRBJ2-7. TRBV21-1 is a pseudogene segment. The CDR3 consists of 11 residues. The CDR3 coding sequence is TGTGCCAGCACCCAGACCTACGAGCAGTACTTC. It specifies CASTQTYEQYF.

This CDR3 reads CASSLMGGGADEQYF. The DNA of the CDR3 is TGTGCCAGCAGCTTAATGGGCGGAGGGGCCGACGAGCAGTACTTC. The gene calls are TRBV7-3 and TRBJ2-7; tentatively, D is TRBD2 (6 bases). CDR3 length equals 15 residues. Germline V CDR1 and CDR2: SGHTA, FQGTGA. V was pared by 1 base and J by 5 bases, with 15 bases between.

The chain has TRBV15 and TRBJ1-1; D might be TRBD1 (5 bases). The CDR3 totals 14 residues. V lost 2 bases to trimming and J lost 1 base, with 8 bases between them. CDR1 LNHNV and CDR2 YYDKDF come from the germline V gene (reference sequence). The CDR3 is CATSRRGWNTEAFF. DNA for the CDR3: TGTGCCACCAGCAGACGGGGCTGGAACACTGAAGCTTTCTTT. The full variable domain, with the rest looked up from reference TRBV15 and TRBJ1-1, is DAMVIQNPRYQVTQFGKPVTLSCSQTLNHNVMYWYQQKSSQAPKLLFHYYDKDFNNEADTPDNFQSRRPNTSFCFLDIRSPGLGDTAMYLCATSRRGWNTEAFFGQGTRLTVV.

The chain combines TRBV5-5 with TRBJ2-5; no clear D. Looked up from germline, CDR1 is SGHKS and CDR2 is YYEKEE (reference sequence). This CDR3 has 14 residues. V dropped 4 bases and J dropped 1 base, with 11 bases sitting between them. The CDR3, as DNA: TGTGCCAGCAGCCCGGTCTCGCTCCAAGAGACCCAGTACTTC. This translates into CASSPVSLQETQYF.

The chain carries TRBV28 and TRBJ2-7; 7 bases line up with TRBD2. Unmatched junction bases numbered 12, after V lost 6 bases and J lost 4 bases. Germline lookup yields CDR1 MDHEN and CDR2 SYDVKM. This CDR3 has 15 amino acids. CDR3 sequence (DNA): TGTGCCAGCAGCCTGGGACTAACGGTTTCTTACGAGCAGTACTTC. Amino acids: CASSLGLTVSYEQYF. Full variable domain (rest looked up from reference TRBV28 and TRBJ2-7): DVKVTQSSRYLVKRTGEKVFLECVQDMDHENMFWYRQDPGLGLRLIYFSYDVKMKEKGDIPEGYSVSREKKERFSLILESASTNQTSMYLCASSLGLTVSYEQYFGPGTRLTVT.

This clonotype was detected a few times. CDR3 loop: CASSYTGTPGSNTIYF. The CDR3 DNA sequence: TGTGCCAGCAGTTACACCGGGACCCCTGGGTCAAACACCATATATTTT. The chain recombines TRBV28 with TRBJ1-3; D might be TRBD1 (5 bases). Trimming took off 4 bases at V and 6 bases at J, with 19 bases between the two ends. The CDR3 is made up of 16 amino acids. CDR1 and CDR2 from the germline V gene are MDHEN and SYDVKM.

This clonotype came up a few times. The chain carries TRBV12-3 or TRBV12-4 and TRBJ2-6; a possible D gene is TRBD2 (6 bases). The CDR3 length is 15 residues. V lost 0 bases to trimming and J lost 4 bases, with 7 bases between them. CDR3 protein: CASSLAAGGANVLTF. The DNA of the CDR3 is TGTGCCAGCAGTTTAGCGGCGGGGGGGGCCAACGTCCTGACTTTC.